This TCR beta chain is from a study of cytomegalovirus exposure and HLA in healthy donors. For the study at large: Among approximately 400 genotyped donors, approximately 80% fell in the Caucasian-associated ancestry cluster. Findings of the study overall: Some TCR beta chains (around 180 of them) were listed as cytomegalovirus-associated. Equally common other TCR beta chains were less clonally expanded than HLA-associated ones, a later analysis found.

CDR1 and CDR2 (germline): MNHEY, SVGAGI. Trimming cost V 2 bases and J 6 bases, with 10 bases left between them. CDR3 size: 13 residues. As regards this clone: As yet, its antigen is unknown.

The PCR made use of 60 Vbeta and 13 Jbeta primers. Clones were read by immunoSEQ multiplex PCR, and TCRdb kept only the in-frame ones, dropping some. This table has approximately 130,000 clones, roughly 80% appearing once. Sequencing used PBMCs. V gene TRBV6-5 combines with J gene TRBJ1-2; unclear D gene. This TCR was sampled from a boy aged 10-17 years in good health and CMV-seronegative. The CDR3 here is CASSYLEGNGYTF. CDR3 coding DNA: TGTGCCAGCAGTTACCTGGAGGGCAATGGCTACACCTTC.